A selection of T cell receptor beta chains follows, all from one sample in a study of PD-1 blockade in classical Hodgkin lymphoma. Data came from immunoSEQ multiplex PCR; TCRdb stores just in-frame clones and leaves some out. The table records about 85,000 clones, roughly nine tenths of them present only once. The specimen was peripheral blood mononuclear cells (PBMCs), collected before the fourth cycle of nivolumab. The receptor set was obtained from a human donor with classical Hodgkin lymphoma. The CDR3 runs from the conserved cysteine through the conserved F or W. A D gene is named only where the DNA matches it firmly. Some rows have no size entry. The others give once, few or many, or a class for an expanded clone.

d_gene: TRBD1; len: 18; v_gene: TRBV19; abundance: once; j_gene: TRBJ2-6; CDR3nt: TGTGCCAGTAGTATAGGCTGGGACAGGGGGGCTGGGGCCAACGTCCTGACTTTC; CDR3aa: CASSIGWDRGAGANVLTF
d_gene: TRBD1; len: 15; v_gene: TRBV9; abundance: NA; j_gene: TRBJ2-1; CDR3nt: TGTGCCAGCAGCCCTGGGACAGGGCAGGGGTTGGAGCAGTTCTTC; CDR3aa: CASSPGTGQGLEQFF
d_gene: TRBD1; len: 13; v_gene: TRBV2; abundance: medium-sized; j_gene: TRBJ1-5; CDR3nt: TGTGCCAGCAGAAACAGGGGACGTCAGCCCCAGCATTTT; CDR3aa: CASRNRGRQPQHF
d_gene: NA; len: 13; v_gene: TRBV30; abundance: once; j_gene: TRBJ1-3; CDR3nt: TGTGCCTGGGGCAGGGGAACAGGAAACACCATATATTTT; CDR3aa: CAWGRGTGNTIYF
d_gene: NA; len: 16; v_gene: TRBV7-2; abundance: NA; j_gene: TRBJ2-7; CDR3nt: TGTGCCAGCAGCTTAGCCCCTAGCATTCTGTCCCACGAGCAGTACTTC; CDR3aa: CASSLAPSILSHEQYF
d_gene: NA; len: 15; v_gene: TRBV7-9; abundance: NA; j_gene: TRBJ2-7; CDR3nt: TGTGCCAGCAGCTTCGGACTTACGAGCTCCTACGAGCAGTACTTC; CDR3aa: CASSFGLTSSYEQYF
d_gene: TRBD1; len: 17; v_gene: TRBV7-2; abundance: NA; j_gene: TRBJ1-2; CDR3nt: TGTGCCAGCAGCTTAGGGGGGACAGGGGGCGAAACGTATGGCTACACCTTC; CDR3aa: CASSLGGTGGETYGYTF
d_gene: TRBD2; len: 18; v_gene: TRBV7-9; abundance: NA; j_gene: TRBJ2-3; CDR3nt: TGTGCCAGCAGCTTAGCACGGGGAGGGGACCATGGAATAGAGACGCAGTATTTT; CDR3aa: CASSLARGGDHGIETQYF
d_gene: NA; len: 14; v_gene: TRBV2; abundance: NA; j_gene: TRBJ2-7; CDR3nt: TGTGCCACCCATCCGGACAGCCATCAAGACGAGCAGTACTTC; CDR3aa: CATHPDSHQDEQYF
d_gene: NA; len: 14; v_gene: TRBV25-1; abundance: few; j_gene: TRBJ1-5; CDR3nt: TGTGCCAGCAGTGGGTCGTTCGAACGGGGGCCCCAGCATTTT; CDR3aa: CASSGSFERGPQHF
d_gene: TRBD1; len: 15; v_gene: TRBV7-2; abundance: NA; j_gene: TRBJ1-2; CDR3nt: TGTGCCAGCAGCTTAGCAGGGGGCCTTAACTATGGCTACACCTTC; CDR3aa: CASSLAGGLNYGYTF
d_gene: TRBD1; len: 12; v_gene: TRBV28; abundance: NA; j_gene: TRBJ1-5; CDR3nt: TGTGCCAGCAGTCCCAGGGACAGGTCCCAGCATTTT; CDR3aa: CASSPRDRSQHF
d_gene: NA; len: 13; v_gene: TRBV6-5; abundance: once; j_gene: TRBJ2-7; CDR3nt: TGTGCCAGCAGGAGAACCGAGTTCTACGAGCAGTACTTC; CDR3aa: CASRRTEFYEQYF
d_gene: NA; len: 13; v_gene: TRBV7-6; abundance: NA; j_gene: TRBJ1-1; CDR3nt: TGTGCCAGCAGCTGGGGGGGGGACGCTGAAGCTTTCTTT; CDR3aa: CASSWGGDAEAFF
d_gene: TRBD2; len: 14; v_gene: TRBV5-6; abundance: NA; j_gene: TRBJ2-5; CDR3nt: TGTGCCAGCAGCCGACTAGCGGGGTATGAGACCCAGTACTTC; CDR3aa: CASSRLAGYETQYF
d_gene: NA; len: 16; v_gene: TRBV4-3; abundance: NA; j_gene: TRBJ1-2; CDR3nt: TGCGCCAGCAGCCAAGGGGGAGGGCTCCCCGAAGATGGCTACACCTTC; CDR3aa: CASSQGGGLPEDGYTF
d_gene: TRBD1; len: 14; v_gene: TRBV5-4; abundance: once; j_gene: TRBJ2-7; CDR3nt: TGTGCCAGCACTTCCGGGACAGATCCCGCAGAGCAGTACTTC; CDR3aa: CASTSGTDPAEQYF
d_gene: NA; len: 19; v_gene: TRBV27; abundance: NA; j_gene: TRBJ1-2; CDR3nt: TGTGCCAGCAGTTTGAGGACGCTTCAGGGGACGGAGGCTAACTATGGCTACACCTTC; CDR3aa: CASSLRTLQGTEANYGYTF
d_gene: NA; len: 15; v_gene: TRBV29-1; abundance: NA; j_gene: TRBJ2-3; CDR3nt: TGCAGCGTTGAAGAGGCGCGCAGTAGCACAGATACGCAGTATTTT; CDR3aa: CSVEEARSSTDTQYF
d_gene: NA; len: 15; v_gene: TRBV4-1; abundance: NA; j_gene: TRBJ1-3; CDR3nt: TGCGCCAGCAGCGATACGGTGACCTCTGGAAACACCATATATTTT; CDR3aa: CASSDTVTSGNTIYF
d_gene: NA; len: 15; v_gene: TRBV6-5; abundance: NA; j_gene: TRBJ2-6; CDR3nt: TGTGCCAGCAGTTACGGGGGTTCTGGGGCCAACGTCCTGACTTTC; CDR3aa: CASSYGGSGANVLTF
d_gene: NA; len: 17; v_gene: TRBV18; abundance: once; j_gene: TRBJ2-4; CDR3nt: TGTGCCAGCTCACTTGGAGACAGCCCGGTAGCCAAAAACATTCAGTACTTC; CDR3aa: CASSLGDSPVAKNIQYF
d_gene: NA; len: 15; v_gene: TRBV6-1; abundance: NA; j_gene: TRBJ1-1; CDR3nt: TGTGCCAGCAGTACCCGGGGCGGCTCCAACGCTGAAGCTTTCTTT; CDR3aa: CASSTRGGSNAEAFF
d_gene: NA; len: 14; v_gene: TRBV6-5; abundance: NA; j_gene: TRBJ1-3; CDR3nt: TGTGCCAGCAGTTACTGGGGAACTGGAAACACCATATATTTT; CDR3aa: CASSYWGTGNTIYF
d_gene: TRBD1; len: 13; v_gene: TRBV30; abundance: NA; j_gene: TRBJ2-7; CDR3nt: TGTGCCTGGAGTGTAGGGACAGTCTACGAGCAGTACTTC; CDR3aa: CAWSVGTVYEQYF
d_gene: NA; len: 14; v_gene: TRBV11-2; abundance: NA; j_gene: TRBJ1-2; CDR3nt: TGTGCCAGCAGCTTAGATACCGGGGGTACGGACTACACCTTC; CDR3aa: CASSLDTGGTDYTF
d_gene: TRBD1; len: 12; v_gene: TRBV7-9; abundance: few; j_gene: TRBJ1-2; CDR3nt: TGTGCCAGCAGCCCGACAGGGTATGGCTACACCTTC; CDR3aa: CASSPTGYGYTF